This T cell receptor beta chain was sequenced during a study of cytotoxic CD8 clonotypes in ibrutinib-treated CLL (dated by TCRdb to the early 2020s). About the full investigation: The cohort had 11 relapsed/refractory and about 15 treatment-naive patients; under 18 were IGHV unmutated. All remission and progressive disease samples were collected while patients were still receiving ibrutinib. Response samples were obtained after a median of 12 months of treatment, with a range of about 6 to 36 months. On average, each sample had some 260,000 productive templates and 100,000 or so productive rearrangements. Of the roughly 90 participants in the trial, about two dozen had longitudinal samples available. Cryopreserved peripheral blood mononuclear cells were obtained before treatment, at response, and at either sustained remission or disease progression. Responses were partial in approximately 24 patients and complete in 2; after median approximately 67 months follow-up, some 14 stayed in remission and about twelve progressed.

Based on the germline V gene (reference sequence), the CDR1 and CDR2 sequences are SEHNR and FQNEAQ. Counted from cysteine to phenylalanine, this CDR3 has 14 amino acids. CDR3 DNA is the only sequence kept; it has 42 bases, read in frame from the first base. V is cut back by 6 bases and J by 6 bases, with 6 bases in the junction unmatched. The time point label here, explained by the study, means: approximately eleven months on ibrutinib. For TCR beta library preparation, 1.5 to 2 micrograms of genomic DNA was extracted from cryopreserved PBMCs. Longitudinal blood samples from CLL patients receiving ibrutinib monotherapy were subjected to high-throughput TCR beta sequencing. The patients took part in an open-label, single-center phase 2 trial of ibrutinib monotherapy. Details on this clone: The antigen it recognizes is unknown. No base quality values were provided; no much bigger clone lies one nucleotide off.

On a MiSeq, deep resolution sequencing aimed for a depth between 1 in 1 million and 1 in 200,000 T cells, with each clonotype covered roughly 10x on average. The immunoSEQ hsTCRB Kit was used to generate the TCR beta libraries. Processing in the source paper ran as follows. Data were analyzed with ImmunoSEQ Data Assistant and ImmunoSEQ Analyzer, with V, D and J genes assigned per IMGT definitions. Clonality, with values ranging from 0 to 1, was calculated as one minus the normalized Shannon entropy of productive rearrangement frequencies. Public clonotype analysis was restricted to overrepresented clonotypes comprising at least 0.05% of each patient's repertoire. Repertoires from 10 to 15 age-matched healthy donors in immuneACCESS were used as clonality controls. This immuneACCESS table, as held by TCRdb, lists in-frame sequences with V and J called but not all clones. Of the missing ones, under half trace to an unresolved V gene in checked studies; the others have no known cause. V, J and clone size are those of that table, while D and trimming were read from the DNA. This sample gives about 140,000 clones in total; around three quarters of them show up just once. Approximately 28% of the sample is in the top ten clones.

Study-wide findings and limitations: Clonality rose at ibrutinib response, remained stable during sustained remission, and dropped back toward baseline at progression. Baseline clonality was found to be higher than that of age-matched healthy donors and was strongly correlated with circulating CD8+ T-cell counts. Sustained-remission and progressing patients did not have matched sampling times, and lymph node repertoires were not examined. Public clonotypes were rare and either contracted or stayed stable during treatment, and the rise in clonality at ibrutinib response reflected the expansion of private clonotypes.

The sequences come from PBMCs, collected after 12 months of ibrutinib treatment. This sequence was found in a human donor with chronic lymphocytic leukemia. The chain uses TRBV7-9 and TRBJ1-4; 8 nucleotides in the junction match TRBD1. Here is the DNA: TGTGCCAGCAGGGAAGGGACAGGAGATGAAAAACTGTTTTTT. Its amino acids are CASREGTGDEKLFF. This CDR3, with the reference TRBV7-9 and TRBJ1-4 proteins standing in past its ends, gives the full variable domain DTGVSQNPRHKITKRGQNVTFRCDPISEHNRLYWYRQTLGQGPEFLTYFQNEAQLEKSRLLSDRFSAERPKGSFSTLEIQRTEQGDSAMYLCASREGTGDEKLFFGSGTQLSVL.